These 6 T cell receptor beta chains came from one sample sequenced in a study of CD8 T cells in Susac syndrome. Reverse transcription of about 0.5 to 1 ug RNA used random hexamers. TCRdb independently ran MiXCR on the immunoSEQ multiplex PCR reads; one entry per CDR3 protein. The table shows approximately 130,000 distinct CDR3 sequences, with around 90% occurring only once. The material sequenced was CD8+ T cells from PBMCs. The receptors stem from a human donor with multiple sclerosis.

This chain uses TRBV19 with TRBJ1-2, with D unclear. Trimming took 5 bases from V and 6 from J, leaving 16 bases between them. This CDR3 is built from 14 residues. Germline values: CDR1 LNHDA, CDR2 SQIVND (reference sequence). The CDR3 sequence: CASSLSDTPHGYTF. As DNA, the CDR3 is TGTGCCAGTAGTCTTTCCGACACTCCGCATGGCTACACCTTC.

V usage is TRBV2 and J usage is TRBJ2-7; D assignment may be TRBD1 or TRBD2 (5 bases each). V was trimmed by 7 bases and J by 2 bases, leaving 9 bases between them. CDR1 is SNHLY, CDR2 FYNNEI, per germline. The CDR3 runs 12 residues. Here the CDR3 DNA reads TGTGCCAGCACTCAGGGACCCTACGAGCAGTACTTC. Amino acid sequence: CASTQGPYEQYF.

The chain joins TRBV24-1 to TRBJ2-2; unclear D gene. The germline gives CDR1 KGHDR, CDR2 SFDVKD. V lost 5 bases and J 5 bases, leaving 5 bases between the germline ends. The CDR3 length is 12 residues. CDR3 in amino acids: CATSVLTGELFF. Written as DNA, the CDR3 is TGTGCCACCAGTGTCCTGACCGGGGAGCTGTTTTTT.

The chain combines TRBV12-5 with TRBJ2-1; D may match TRBD1 or TRBD2 (5 bases each). This CDR3 spans 15 amino acids. Trimming pared 2 bases from V and 3 bases from J, leaving 11 bases between. Germline CDR1 LGHNT, CDR2 FRNRAP. Here the CDR3 reads CASGLWPGLYNEQFF. In DNA form, the CDR3 reads TGTGCTAGTGGTTTGTGGCCGGGGCTCTACAATGAGCAGTTCTTC. Full variable domain (remainder filled in from reference TRBV12-5 and TRBJ2-1): DARVTQTPRHKVTEMGQEVTMRCQPILGHNTVFWYRQTMMQGLELLAYFRNRAPLDDSGMPKDRFSAEMPDATLATLKIQPSEPRDSAVYFCASGLWPGLYNEQFFGPGTRLTVL.

This chain connects TRBV20-1 to TRBJ2-3; 7 bases agree with TRBD2. The CDR3 is 13 residues long. Germline V gene lookup returns CDR1 DFQATT and CDR2 SNEGSKA (reference sequence). V lost 2 bases, J lost 6 bases, and 5 bases stayed unmatched. The CDR3 sequence is CSARREGTDTQYF. In nucleotides, the CDR3 is TGCAGTGCTAGAAGGGAGGGAACGGATACGCAGTATTTT.

J is TRBJ1-2 and V is TRBV30; possible D gene TRBD1, 5 bases. V was shortened by 4 bases and J by 5 bases, with 11 bases between the two germline ends. The CDR3 covers 12 residues. Germline CDR1 reads GTSNPN; CDR2 reads SVGIG (reference sequence). CDR3 loop: CAWTGTQYGYTF. CDR3 sequence (DNA): TGTGCCTGGACGGGGACCCAGTATGGCTACACCTTC.